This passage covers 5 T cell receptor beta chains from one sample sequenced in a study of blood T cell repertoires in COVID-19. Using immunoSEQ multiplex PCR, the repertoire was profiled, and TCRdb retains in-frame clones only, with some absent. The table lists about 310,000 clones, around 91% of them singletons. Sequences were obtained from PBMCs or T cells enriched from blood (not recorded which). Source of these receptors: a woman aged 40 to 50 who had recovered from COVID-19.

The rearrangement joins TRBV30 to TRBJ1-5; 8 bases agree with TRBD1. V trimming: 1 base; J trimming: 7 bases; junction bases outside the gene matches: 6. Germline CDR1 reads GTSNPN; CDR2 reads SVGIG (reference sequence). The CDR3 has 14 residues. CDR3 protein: CAWSADRVDQPQHF. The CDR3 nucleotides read TGTGCCTGGAGTGCGGACAGGGTGGACCAGCCCCAGCATTTT.

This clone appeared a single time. In DNA form, the CDR3 reads TGTGCCACCTGGACTAGCGGGATCAGGAATGAGCAGTTCTTC. It translates to CATWTSGIRNEQFF. The V call is TRBV7-9, the J call TRBJ2-1, with 12 bases matching TRBD2. The V gene's germline CDR1 is SEHNR and CDR2 FQNEAQ (reference sequence). Trimming took 10 bases from V and 7 from J; bases not matched to a gene: 8. The CDR3 is made up of 14 amino acids.

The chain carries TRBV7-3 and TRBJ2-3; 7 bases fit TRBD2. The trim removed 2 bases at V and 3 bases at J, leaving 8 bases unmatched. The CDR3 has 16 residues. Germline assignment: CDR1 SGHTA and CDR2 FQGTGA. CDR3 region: CASSLEPREKTDTQYF. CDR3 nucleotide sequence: TGTGCCAGCAGCTTAGAACCGCGGGAGAAAACAGATACGCAGTATTTT.

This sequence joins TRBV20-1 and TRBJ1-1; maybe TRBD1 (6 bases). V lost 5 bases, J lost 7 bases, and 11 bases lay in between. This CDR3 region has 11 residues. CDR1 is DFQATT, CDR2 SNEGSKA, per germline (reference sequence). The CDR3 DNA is TGCAGTGCTCGGGACATCCATGAAGCTTTCTTT. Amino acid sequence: CSARDIHEAFF.

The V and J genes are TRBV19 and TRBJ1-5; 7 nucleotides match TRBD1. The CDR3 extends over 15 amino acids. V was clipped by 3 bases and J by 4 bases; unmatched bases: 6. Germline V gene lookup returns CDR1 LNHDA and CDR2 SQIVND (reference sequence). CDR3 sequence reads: CASSIFVTGNQPQHF. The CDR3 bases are TGTGCCAGTAGTATTTTTGTGACAGGGAATCAGCCCCAGCATTTT.